This is a list of T cell receptor beta chains from one sample in a study of technical replicates of blood from a few donors. Clones were read by immunoSEQ multiplex PCR, and TCRdb kept only the in-frame ones, dropping some. The table records 70,000 to 95,000 clones, more than 85% of them present only once. The sample was T cells isolated from PBMCs. The receptors were gathered from a human donor in good health. Some clones in this sample may be carry-over from other donors' samples. Each CDR3 is given with its conserved first and last residue. D genes are given only for firm matches. Expanded clones are given a class, and other clones once, few, many or no size at all.

clone size	V gene	D gene	J gene	CDR3 protein	CDR3 DNA
NA	TRBV6-6	TRBD1	TRBJ1-2	CASSTGTGRGYGYTF	TGTGCCAGCAGTACCGGGACAGGCAGGGGCTATGGCTACACCTTC
NA	TRBV10-1	NA	TRBJ2-1	CASSTGSPYRKDEQFF	TGCGCCAGCAGCACAGGTTCCCCTTATCGTAAGGATGAGCAGTTCTTC
NA	TRBV28	NA	TRBJ1-4	CASISGGLTNEKLFF	TGTGCCAGCATCAGCGGGGGTTTAACTAATGAAAAACTGTTTTTT
NA	TRBV7-2	TRBD2	TRBJ2-7	CASSLSGRGTYEQYF	TGTGCCAGCAGCCTTAGCGGGAGGGGTACCTACGAGCAGTACTTC
NA	TRBV7-3	TRBD2	TRBJ2-3	CASSSGLAGTTYADTQYF	TGTGCCAGCAGCTCGGGACTAGCGGGAACCACCTACGCAGATACGCAGTATTTT
NA	TRBV9	TRBD2	TRBJ2-1	CASSPSPAGARYNEQFF	TGTGCCAGCAGCCCAAGCCCAGCGGGAGCCCGTTACAATGAGCAGTTCTTC
NA	TRBV5-1	NA	TRBJ2-5	CASSSSGGRETQYF	TGCGCCAGCAGCTCTTCAGGGGGGAGAGAGACCCAGTACTTC
NA	TRBV11-3	NA	TRBJ2-1	CASSLYSYNEQFF	TGTGCCAGCAGCTTATACAGTTACAATGAGCAGTTCTTC
NA	TRBV10-3	TRBD2	TRBJ2-3	CAISVGGSTDTQYF	TGTGCCATCAGTGTCGGCGGGAGTACAGATACGCAGTATTTT
NA	TRBV5-1	NA	TRBJ1-4	CASSLGQRANEKLFF	TGCGCCAGCAGCCTAGGACAGCGTGCTAATGAAAAACTGTTTTTT
NA	TRBV30	NA	TRBJ1-4	CAWSWTAGEKLFF	TGTGCCTGGAGCTGGACGGCGGGTGAAAAACTGTTTTTT
NA	TRBV11-2	TRBD1	TRBJ1-3	CASSSGQGGRNTIYF	TGTGCCAGCAGCTCGGGACAGGGGGGCAGAAACACCATATATTTT
NA	TRBV28	NA	TRBJ2-7	CASSLLSEDEQYF	TGTGCCAGCAGTTTACTTTCGGAGGACGAGCAGTACTTC
NA	TRBV6-1	TRBD1	TRBJ1-2	CASTEPRQGNYGYTF	TGTGCCAGCACCGAACCTCGACAGGGTAACTATGGCTACACCTTC
NA	TRBV4-3	TRBD2	TRBJ2-5	CASSRGLAETETQYF	TGCGCCAGCAGCCGGGGACTAGCGGAGACAGAGACCCAGTACTTC
NA	TRBV5-1	NA	TRBJ1-5	CASSQTGQPQHF	TGCGCCAGCAGCCAGACAGGTCAGCCCCAGCATTTT
NA	TRBV9	NA	TRBJ1-1	CASSAQQGSTEAFF	TGTGCCAGCAGCGCACAACAGGGAAGCACTGAAGCTTTCTTT
few	TRBV7-9	NA	TRBJ1-4	CASSYRGEKLFF	TGTGCCAGCAGCTATCGGGGAGAAAAACTGTTTTTT
NA	TRBV5-1	TRBD1	TRBJ2-1	CASSLDRGNEQFF	TGCGCCAGCAGCTTGGACAGGGGGAATGAGCAGTTCTTC
NA	TRBV9	NA	TRBJ1-1	CASSVRELNTEAFF	TGTGCCAGCAGCGTCAGAGAACTAAACACTGAAGCTTTCTTT
NA	TRBV6-6	NA	TRBJ2-1	CASSYQDKGKVF	TGTGCCAGCAGTTACCAAGACAAAGGAAAGGTCTTC
NA	TRBV5-6	NA	TRBJ2-1	CASGIAAPSYNEQFF	TGTGCCAGCGGGATAGCGGCTCCCTCCTACAATGAGCAGTTCTTC
NA	TRBV30	TRBD1	TRBJ1-1	CAWGQGRAFF	TGTGCCTGGGGACAGGGACGAGCTTTCTTT
NA	TRBV6-5	TRBD1	TRBJ1-2	CASSYRGSGYTF	TGTGCCAGCAGCTACAGGGGAAGTGGCTACACCTTC